A selection of T cell receptor beta chains follows, all from one sample in a study of Ad26.COV2.S vaccination and SARS-CoV-2 variants. The data were produced by immunoSEQ multiplex PCR, yet TCRdb's version contains in-frame clones alone and is incomplete. The sample includes about 180,000 clones, around nine tenths of them seen just once. The specimen was peripheral blood, collected after recovery from COVID-19. The receptors come from a human donor who had recovered from COVID-19. Both conserved end residues are part of each CDR3. A D gene is named only where the DNA matches it firmly. The size field is filled for only some rows; it gives once, few, many or a size class.

v_gene,j_gene,d_gene,abundance,CDR3nt,CDR3aa
TRBV4-1,TRBJ2-1,TRBD2,-,TGCGCCAGCAGCCTGGTGCAGCGGGAGGGCAATGAGCAGTTCTTC,CASSLVQREGNEQFF
TRBV7-9,TRBJ2-7,-,once,TGTGCCAGCATCCCTAAGGACAGAGCCTACGAGCAGTACTTC,CASIPKDRAYEQYF
TRBV12-3/TRBV12-4,TRBJ1-2,-,once,TGTGCCAGCAGTTTAGGTGGCTACACCTTC,CASSLGGYTF
TRBV15,TRBJ1-2,-,once,TGTGCCACCAGCAGAGATAAGGGTATCTATGGCTACACCTTC,CATSRDKGIYGYTF
TRBV6-5,TRBJ1-2,TRBD1,-,TGTGCCAGCAGCCTGACAGGGTGGGGAGGCTACACCTTC,CASSLTGWGGYTF
TRBV5-1,TRBJ1-1,-,-,TGCGCCAGCAGCTTCCAACAGGGGAACACTGAAGCTTTCTTT,CASSFQQGNTEAFF
TRBV4-1,TRBJ2-7,TRBD2,few,TGCGCCAGCAGCCAAGAAAACGGGGGGGCGTACGAGCAGTACTTC,CASSQENGGAYEQYF
TRBV9,TRBJ1-5,-,-,TGTGCCAGCAGCGTAGGAGATCAGCCCCAGCATTTT,CASSVGDQPQHF
TRBV5-6,TRBJ1-6,-,-,TGTGCCAGCAGCTTGTGGACCGGGACCGGTCTCCACTTT,CASSLWTGTGLHF
TRBV3-1/TRBV3-2,TRBJ1-2,-,-,TGTGCCAGCAGCCAAGCTGATACGTATTTCTATGGCTACACCTTC,CASSQADTYFYGYTF
TRBV7-8,TRBJ2-4,TRBD2,once,TGTGCCAGCAGCTTAGGAGGCTTGACTAGCGGGGGGCCTGCCAAAAACATTCAGTACTTC,CASSLGGLTSGGPAKNIQYF
TRBV5-1,TRBJ2-7,TRBD1,-,TGCGCCAGCAGGTGGGGGACAGTCTCCTACGAGCAGTACTTC,CASRWGTVSYEQYF
TRBV11-2,TRBJ2-3,-,-,TGTGCCAGCAGCTTAATGGGGATATCCACAGATACGCAGTATTTT,CASSLMGISTDTQYF
TRBV4-1,TRBJ2-7,TRBD2,-,TGCGCCAGCAGCCCAATTAGGGCGGGAGAGGGGAGTGGCGACGAGCAGTACTTC,CASSPIRAGEGSGDEQYF
TRBV19,TRBJ2-7,-,-,TGTGCCAGTAGTATATTCGGCGATACCTACGAGCAGTACTTC,CASSIFGDTYEQYF
TRBV5-1,TRBJ2-3,TRBD2,-,TGCGCCACCACCGAAGGACTAGCTGGGGATACGCAGTATTTT,CATTEGLAGDTQYF
TRBV4-2,TRBJ1-1,-,-,TGTGCCAGCAGCCAAGAGGGTGTGAACACTGAAGCTTTCTTT,CASSQEGVNTEAFF
TRBV6-5,TRBJ2-5,-,-,TGTGCCAGCAGTCTGACAGAACAAGAGACCCAGTACTTC,CASSLTEQETQYF
TRBV19,TRBJ2-1,TRBD1,-,TGTGCCAGTAGTAGTGGATGGGACAGGGTTAATGAGCAGTTCTTC,CASSSGWDRVNEQFF
TRBV2,TRBJ1-2,TRBD1,-,TGTGCCAGCAGGGAGACCGGGACAGGGGGCTACTATGGCTACACCTTC,CASRETGTGGYYGYTF